The clone carrying this T cell receptor beta chain is medium-sized within its sample. Its antigen is unknown. A library prepared for alpha chains yielded this beta chain as an off-target read; its size is of little meaning. The sample belongs to a study of spatial heterogeneity in lung cancer. The CDR3 contains 13 residues. Per the germline V gene, CDR1 is SGHAT and CDR2 is FQDESV (reference sequence). With 5 bases removed from V and 10 bases from J, the gap between germline ends came to 17 bases. Time point specified: sample taken at primary tumor resection. Each CDR3 protein gets one entry after TCRdb re-called the 5' RACE reads with MiXCR. Of about 1,500 distinct CDR3 sequences in the sample, 5.9% were seen once. General observations from the study: Higher tumor mutation counts went along with higher counts of expanded intratumoral alpha and beta TCRs.

The sequencing here drew on lung tumor tissue, taken at surgery. This clonotype originated in a female donor with early-stage non-small cell lung cancer. J is TRBJ1-1 and V is TRBV11-1; D is possibly TRBD1 (5 bases). CDR3 bases: TGTGCCAGCAGCCCCCTGACGGGGGTTTCAGCTTTCTTT. As protein: CASSPLTGVSAFF.